A single sample gave rise to the 22 T cell receptor beta chains below, sequenced in a study of graft-versus-host responses after intestinal transplantation (dated by TCRdb to the early 2020s). The library was generated by the immunoSEQ multiplex PCR assay. This immuneACCESS table, as held by TCRdb, lists in-frame sequences with V and J called but not all clones. Of the missing ones, under half trace to an unresolved V gene in checked studies; the others have no known cause. Across this sample there are tens of thousands of clones, with approximately 94% seen only once. 0.15% to 0.2% of the sample comes from the top ten. Their specific antigens are unknown. What the time point label conveys for this sample: cells obtained before transplantation from donor or recipient. The sequencing here drew on unstimulated CD4+ T cells sorted from spleen or lymph node cells, taken before transplant. The receptors stem from a human donor who was the organ donor for an intestinal transplant.

V gene TRBV5-4 combines with J gene TRBJ2-5; D possibly corresponds to TRBD1 (5 bases). The CDR3 spans 11 residues. V was pared by 4 bases and J by 11 bases, with 12 bases between. The V gene's germline CDR1 is SGHNT and CDR2 YYREEE (reference sequence). The CDR3: CASSGQGQQYF. The CDR3 region has the DNA TGTGCCAGCAGCGGGCAGGGTCAGCAGTACTTC.

V and J are TRBV28 and TRBJ1-1; TRBD1 agrees at 11 bases. Germline trimming cut 4 bases from V and 11 bases from J; bases unmatched to any gene: 9. Looked up from germline, CDR1 is MDHEN and CDR2 is SYDVKM. This CDR3 spans 14 amino acids. CDR3 DNA sequence: TGTGCCAGCAGTTACCTCCCGGGACAGGGGGTGGCTTTCTTT. Translation gives CASSYLPGQGVAFF.

The chain combines TRBV15 with TRBJ2-7; 7 bases are a match to TRBD1. The CDR3 has 15 residues. V lost 5 bases and J lost 3; bases outside the gene matches: 10. Germline CDR1 and CDR2: LNHNV and YYDKDF (reference sequence). The CDR3 bases are TGTGCCACCAGCGAACCCGGGACAGTCATCTACGAGCAGTACTTC. This translates into CATSEPGTVIYEQYF.

The genes are TRBV6-1 and TRBJ1-5, with unresolved D. Germline lookup yields CDR1 MNHNS and CDR2 SASEGT. The germline V and J ends were trimmed by 6 bases and 3 bases, with 9 bases remaining between them. The CDR3 contains 13 residues. The CDR3: CASSLRDNQPQHF. The CDR3 DNA reads as TGTGCCAGCAGCCTGCGGGACAATCAGCCCCAGCATTTT.

This clone was counted a single time. The CDR3 nucleotides read TGTGCCAGCAGTGACAGGGGAGTACTCAATCAGCCCCAGCATTTT. Residues: CASSDRGVLNQPQHF. The rearrangement joins TRBV2 to TRBJ1-5, with TRBD1 as a possible D gene (6 bases). The CDR3 is 15 residues long. V dropped 3 bases and J dropped 3 bases, with 12 bases sitting between them. Germline V CDR1 and CDR2: SNHLY, FYNNEI.

The rearrangement links TRBV7-3 to TRBJ1-1, with unresolved D. The CDR3 consists of 13 residues. Per germline, CDR1 SGHTA and CDR2 FQGTGA. With 3 bases removed from V and 0 bases from J, the gap between germline ends came to 5 bases. CDR3 protein: CASSLLVNTEAFF. As DNA, the CDR3 is TGTGCCAGCAGCTTGCTTGTGAACACTGAAGCTTTCTTT.

This chain joins TRBV7-2 and TRBJ1-1; 7 bases agree with TRBD1. CDR1 SGHTA and CDR2 FQGNSA come from the germline V gene. The CDR3 has 14 amino acids. The ends lost 5 bases at V and 1 base at J; junction bases unmatched: 4. The CDR3 region has the DNA TGTGCCAGCAGCCGAAGGACAGGGAACACTGAAGCTTTCTTT. It codes for CASSRRTGNTEAFF. The whole variable domain, filled in from reference TRBV7-2 and TRBJ1-1, reads GAGVSQSPSNKVTEKGKDVELRCDPISGHTALYWYRQSLGQGLEFLIYFQGNSAPDKSGLPSDRFSAERTGGSVSTLTIQRTQQEDSAVYLCASSRRTGNTEAFFGQGTRLTVV.

This chain links TRBV19 with TRBJ2-3; TRBD1 matches at 11 bases. CDR1 is LNHDA, CDR2 SQIVND, per germline (reference sequence). V shed 8 bases and J 0 bases; nucleotides not matched to a gene: 1. This CDR3 region has 14 residues. The CDR3 spells CASRDRGSTDTQYF. CDR3 in DNA: TGTGCCAGTCGGGACAGGGGGAGCACAGATACGCAGTATTTT.

Regarding this clone: Mismatch with germline at one junction end may stem from a read error. The chain couples TRBV15 to TRBJ1-3; 7 bases are a match to TRBD1. This CDR3 comprises 15 residues. CDR1 is LNHNV, CDR2 YYDKDF, per germline (reference sequence). The CDR3 is CATSRGQGAGITIYF. The CDR3 DNA sequence: TGTGCCACCAGCAGAGGACAGGGAGCCGGAATCACCATATATTTT.

This chain joins TRBV6-5 and TRBJ2-5; TRBD2 matches 13 bases. The CDR3 runs 15 residues. The V and J ends lost 6 bases and 7 bases, in that order; junction bases with no gene match: 8. The V gene's germline CDR1 is MNHEY and CDR2 SVGAGI. The CDR3 region is CASRGLAGVPGTQYF. CDR3 bases: TGTGCCAGCAGAGGACTAGCGGGGGTCCCAGGGACCCAGTACTTC.

This clone was counted once. The rearrangement links TRBV5-4 to TRBJ2-5; unclear D gene. This CDR3 contains 15 residues. Trimming shortened V by 4 bases and J by 1 base, and 14 bases separated the two germline ends. Germline CDR1 reads SGHNT; CDR2 reads YYREEE (reference sequence). The DNA of the CDR3 is TGTGCCAGCAGCCACCATACTACCTCCCAAGAGACCCAGTACTTC. Protein: CASSHHTTSQETQYF.

The chain recombines TRBV4-3 with TRBJ1-1; D is unclear. CDR3 size: 14 residues. CDR1 and CDR2 from the germline V gene are LGHNA and YSLEER. V was clipped by 0 bases and J by 6 bases, with 11 bases between them. CDR3 DNA sequence: TGCGCCAGCAGCCAAGAAAGTGGTCGCCCTGAAGCTTTCTTT. Its protein is CASSQESGRPEAFF.

The chain links TRBV14 to TRBJ2-1; 10 nucleotides match TRBD1. After removal of 4 bases from V and 9 bases from J, the junction contained 6 bases not matched to a gene. The germline CDR1 and CDR2 sequences are SGHDN and FVKESK. The CDR3 runs to 14 residues. CDR3 region: CASSRDRGLGEQFF. In DNA form, the CDR3 reads TGTGCCAGCAGCCGGGACAGGGGCTTAGGTGAGCAGTTCTTC.

The chain combines TRBV5-1 with TRBJ2-3; 8 positions agree with TRBD1. Per the germline V gene, CDR1 is SGHRS and CDR2 is YFSETQ. V was pared by 0 bases and J by 6 bases, with 0 bases of the junction left unmatched. The CDR3 length is 13 residues. The CDR3 is CASSLDRGDTQYF. As DNA, the CDR3 is TGCGCCAGCAGCTTGGACAGGGGGGATACGCAGTATTTT.

The V gene is TRBV18, the J gene TRBJ2-7, with D possibly being TRBD2 (6 bases). This CDR3 comprises 15 residues. CDR1 is KGHSH and CDR2 is LQKENI in the germline V gene. The ends were cut back, 6 bases at V and 2 bases at J, with 17 bases in the middle. As DNA, the CDR3 is TGTGCCAGCTCTTCGTGCCCTGCGGGACCCTACGAGCAGTACTTC. Its translation: CASSSCPAGPYEQYF. Variable domain in full (rest from reference TRBV18 and TRBJ2-7): NAGVMQNPRHLVRRRGQEARLRCSPMKGHSHVYWYRQLPEEGLKFMVYLQKENIIDESGMPKERFSAEFPKEGPSILRIQQVVRGDSAAYFCASSSCPAGPYEQYFGPGTRLTVT.

This rearrangement joins TRBV9 to TRBJ1-1; D remains unclear. CDR1 is SGDLS and CDR2 is YYNGEE in the germline V gene. This CDR3 is 13 amino acids long. V lost 3 bases to trimming and J lost 5 bases, with 11 bases between them. The CDR3 protein is CASSGPGRTEAFF. DNA of the CDR3: TGTGCCAGCAGCGGTCCTGGTAGGACTGAAGCTTTCTTT.

This clone was seen just once. This chain uses TRBV7-9 with TRBJ2-6; 8 bases fit TRBD1. Unmatched junction bases numbered 8, after V lost 6 bases and J lost 1 base. Germline loops: CDR1 SEHNR, CDR2 FQNEAQ (reference sequence). CDR3 length: 17 residues. The CDR3 coding sequence is TGTGCCAGCAGTTCCGGGACAGGAAATTCTGGGGCCAACGTCCTGACTTTC. It yields the protein CASSSGTGNSGANVLTF.

This clone has only a few counts. The chain recombines TRBV9 with TRBJ2-3; D not certain. The V end was cut by 1 base, the J end by 5 bases, with 11 bases between. Germline-derived CDR1 and CDR2 are SGDLS and YYNGEE. CDR3 length: 14 residues. The CDR3 here is CASSVLPSGDTQYF. The CDR3 nucleotides are TGTGCCAGCAGCGTACTCCCTTCTGGAGATACGCAGTATTTT.

The chain combines TRBV28 with TRBJ2-1; 9 bases map to TRBD1. CDR1 and CDR2 from the germline V gene are MDHEN and SYDVKM. The J segment lost 7 bases and the V segment lost 10 bases, leaving 8 bases of the junction unmatched. This CDR3 region has 13 residues. CDR3 coding DNA: TGTGCCATCCGCAAACAGGGGGCGAATGAGCAGTTCTTC. It is translated as CAIRKQGANEQFF.

The CDR3 protein is CASSQEEGRTYEQYF. The CDR3 nucleotides read TGCGCCAGCAGCCAAGAAGAGGGCAGGACCTACGAGCAGTACTTC. The chain employs TRBV4-3 and TRBJ2-7, with a tentative D call TRBD2 (5 bases). CDR3 length: 15 amino acids. Trimming stripped 0 bases from V and 2 bases from J, with 11 bases between. Germline CDR1 reads LGHNA; CDR2 reads YSLEER.

This rearrangement joins TRBV6-1 to TRBJ1-2; no reliable D call. The germline V gene has CDR1 MNHNS and CDR2 SASEGT. V lost 5 bases to trimming and J lost 7 bases, with 5 bases between them. CDR3 length: 10 residues. The CDR3 DNA is TGTGCCAGCAGTCGTGGTGGCTACACCTTC. Its protein product is CASSRGGYTF.

The chain links TRBV5-1 to TRBJ1-2, with D maybe TRBD1 (5 bases). Trimming removed 2 bases at V and 0 bases at J, with 14 bases between. The CDR3 sequence is 16 residues long. Per germline, CDR1 SGHRS and CDR2 YFSETQ. The CDR3 DNA follows: TGCGCCAGCAGCTTTAGTAGTGACAGATCTAACTATGGCTACACCTTC. Its protein is CASSFSSDRSNYGYTF.